These 4 T cell receptor beta chains were all obtained from the same sample, sequenced in a study of cytomegalovirus exposure and HLA in healthy donors. Use of 60 Vbeta and 13 Jbeta primers characterized the PCR. Method: immunoSEQ multiplex PCR; TCRdb's copy keeps in-frame clones and lacks some. The data show over 150,000 clones, approximately 82% seen once. The specimen sequenced was PBMCs. The receptor set was obtained from a male donor in good health and CMV-seropositive.

The V call is TRBV7-2, the J call TRBJ2-3; D perhaps matches TRBD2 (7 bases). In germline, CDR1 is SGHTA, CDR2 FQGNSA. This CDR3 is built from 15 residues. Trimming left V 5 bases short and J 1 base short, with 13 bases between. CDR3 sequence: CASSPRGAGTDTQYF. CDR3 sequence (DNA): TGTGCCAGCAGCCCCCGGGGGGCGGGCACAGATACGCAGTATTTT.

This clone occurred a few times. V and J are TRBV19 and TRBJ2-2; 7 nucleotides match TRBD2. The germline V gene has CDR1 LNHDA and CDR2 SQIVND (reference sequence). This CDR3 is built from 13 residues. J was trimmed by 5 bases and V by 7 bases; bases with no gene match: 4. The CDR3 nucleotides read TGTGCCAGTATGAGCGGGGTGACCGGGGAGCTGTTTTTT. Its protein product is CASMSGVTGELFF.

This rearrangement joins TRBV10-1 to TRBJ2-7; TRBD2 might be the D (6 bases). Germline loops: CDR1 WNHNN, CDR2 SYGVQD (reference sequence). Trimming left V 6 bases short and J 6 bases short, with 21 bases between. The CDR3 spans 15 residues. CDR3 DNA: TGCGCCAGCAGCCCTGGGGCTAGCGTAACCGGCGAGCAGTACTTC. Its translation is CASSPGASVTGEQYF.

This chain joins TRBV19 and TRBJ2-2; 10 nucleotides line up with TRBD1. The CDR3 extends over 13 amino acids. With 6 bases clipped from V and 9 bases from J, the junction kept 4 bases outside the gene matches. The germline gives CDR1 LNHDA, CDR2 SQIVND (reference sequence). The CDR3 bases are TGTGCCAGTAGGGGACAGGGGTCCCGGGAGCTGTTTTTT. Amino acids: CASRGQGSRELFF.